The 31 T cell receptor beta chains below were found in one sample sequenced in a study of T cell responses to AZD1222 COVID-19 vaccine. TCRdb's copy holds only in-frame clones and misses some; the assay was immunoSEQ multiplex PCR. The sample comprises more than 100,000 clones, approximately 88% of which are singletons, and less than 4% rests with the top ten. The source was peripheral blood, collected on day 0 of AZD1222 vaccination. The receptors originated from an adult in good health.

As regards this clone: Other DNA sequences in the sample encode the same CDR3. The rearrangement uses TRBV4-1 and TRBJ2-5, with D unclear. The CDR3 has 13 amino acids. Trimming removed 0 bases at V and 5 bases at J, with 7 bases between. CDR1 MGHRA and CDR2 YSYEKL come from the germline V gene. The CDR3 is CASSQDSEETQYF. The CDR3 coding sequence is TGCGCCAGCAGCCAAGATAGTGAGGAGACCCAGTACTTC.

The chain links TRBV3-1 (or the pseudogene TRBV3-2) to TRBJ2-7, with D perhaps given as TRBD1 or TRBD2 (5 bases each). V was trimmed by 2 bases and J by 4 bases, leaving 12 bases between them. The CDR3 length is 14 residues. In germline, CDR1 is LGHDT, CDR2 YNNKEL (reference sequence). CDR3 loop: CASSQTGPGYEQYF. CDR3 bases: TGTGCCAGCAGCCAAACAGGCCCGGGGTACGAGCAGTACTTC.

This rearrangement joins TRBV19 to TRBJ1-2, with no clear D. Germline-derived CDR1 and CDR2 are LNHDA and SQIVND (reference sequence). Trimming shortened V by 7 bases and J by 6 bases, and 18 bases separated the two germline ends. The CDR3 is 14 amino acids. The CDR3 DNA follows: TGTGCCAGTAATTTTGGGAGCCGACTTCATGGCTACACCTTC. Its protein product is CASNFGSRLHGYTF.

The chain has TRBV18 and TRBJ1-4, with D unresolved. The germline gives CDR1 KGHSH, CDR2 LQKENI. The CDR3 consists of 13 residues. V lost 3 bases and J lost 8, with 10 bases in between. As DNA, the CDR3 is TGTGCCAGCTCACCCCATGGACGCGAAAAACTGTTTTTT. This sequence encodes CASSPHGREKLFF.

The sample holds one count of this clone. The chain links TRBV20-1 to TRBJ1-2; D gene ambiguous. CDR3 length: 11 residues. CDR1 is DFQATT, CDR2 SNEGSKA, per germline (reference sequence). Trimming cost V 6 bases and J 3 bases, with 8 bases left between them. The CDR3 loop is CSAGGDYGYTF. CDR3 in DNA: TGCAGTGCGGGAGGAGACTATGGCTACACCTTC.

J is TRBJ2-1 and V is TRBV5-1, with 10 bases matching TRBD2. V gave up 4 bases and J gave up 8 bases; unmatched junction bases: 9. The CDR3 totals 15 residues. Germline V gives CDR1 SGHRS, CDR2 YFSETQ. The CDR3 is CASSLGTSGVDEQFF. The CDR3 DNA is TGCGCCAGCAGCCTAGGTACTAGCGGGGTGGATGAGCAGTTCTTC.

CDR3 DNA sequence: TGTGCCAGCAGCGTAGGGGACCAAGAGACCCAGTACTTC. This gives the protein CASSVGDQETQYF. The rearrangement links TRBV9 to TRBJ2-5; D remains ambiguous. The length of the CDR3 is 13 residues. Germline V gene sequence: CDR1 SGDLS, CDR2 YYNGEE. Trimming shortened V by 0 bases and J by 0 bases, and 3 bases separated the two germline ends. The full variable domain, rest sourced from reference TRBV9 and TRBJ2-5, is DSGVTQTPKHLITATGQRVTLRCSPRSGDLSVYWYQQSLDQGLQFLIQYYNGEERAKGNILERFSAQQFPDLHSELNLSSLELGDSALYFCASSVGDQETQYFGPGTRLLVL.

The chain links TRBV6-2 or TRBV6-3 to TRBJ2-3, with unresolved D. This CDR3 spans 12 amino acids. Trimming pared 7 bases from V and 6 bases from J, leaving 11 bases between. Germline CDR1 MNHEY, CDR2 SVGEGT. CDR3 bases: TGTGCCAGCACCCCGGGCCGGGATACGCAGTATTTT. Amino acids: CASTPGRDTQYF.

The chain combines TRBV11-3 with TRBJ2-1; D call uncertain. Trimming removed 4 bases at V and 8 bases at J, with 18 bases between. The germline V gene encodes CDR1 SGHNT and CDR2 YENEEA. This CDR3 contains 15 residues. CDR3 sequence (DNA): TGTGCCAGCAGCTCGGGTAGGGCTAGTTATTATGAGCAGTTCTTC. Translated, it gives CASSSGRASYYEQFF. Variable domain in full (rest from reference TRBV11-3 and TRBJ2-1): EAGVVQSPRYKIIEKKQPVAFWCNPISGHNTLYWYLQNLGQGPELLIRYENEEAVDDSQLPKDRFSAERLKGVDSTLKIQPAELGDSAVYLCASSSGRASYYEQFFGPGTRLTVL.

This clone was seen just once. The chain uses TRBV14 and TRBJ1-2, with 7 bases matching TRBD1. The CDR3 covers 15 residues. With V trimmed by 4 bases and J by 4 bases, 9 bases remained unmatched. Germline V gene lookup returns CDR1 SGHDN and CDR2 FVKESK. The CDR3 here is CASSREGAVPYGYTF. The CDR3, as DNA: TGTGCCAGCAGCCGAGAGGGGGCAGTCCCCTATGGCTACACCTTC. Based on the CDR3 plus reference TRBV14 and TRBJ1-2, the full variable domain is EAGVTQFPSHSVIEKGQTVTLRCDPISGHDNLYWYRRVMGKEIKFLLHFVKESKQDESGMPNNRFLAERTGGTYSTLKVQPAELEDSGVYFCASSREGAVPYGYTFGSGTRLTVV.

The gene calls are TRBV6-4 and TRBJ1-5; TRBD1 matches at 10 bases. This CDR3 has 15 amino acids. The germline V gene has CDR1 MRHNA and CDR2 SNTAGT. Trimming at V came to 6 bases and at J to 2 bases, leaving 4 bases not matched to a gene. The CDR3 region is CASSAGTGGNQPQHF. The CDR3 region has the DNA TGTGCCAGCAGCGCCGGGACAGGGGGCAATCAGCCCCAGCATTTT.

J is TRBJ1-4 and V is TRBV3-1 (or the pseudogene TRBV3-2); D is perhaps TRBD1 (6 bases). Between the trimmed V and J ends, which lost 5 bases and 4 bases, there was a span of 14 bases. CDR1 and CDR2 from the germline V gene are LGHDT and YNNKEL (reference sequence). The CDR3 consists of 15 residues. The CDR3 DNA sequence: TGTGCCAGCAGCGCACCCGGGACAAATAATGAAAAACTGTTTTTT. Protein product: CASSAPGTNNEKLFF.

This clone was detected only once. The gene calls are TRBV11-2 and TRBJ1-1; no reliable D call. The CDR3 is made up of 15 amino acids. V shed 7 bases and J shed 4 bases, with 19 bases lying between them. Germline values: CDR1 SGHAT, CDR2 FQNNGV. The CDR3 DNA reads as TGTGCCAGCAACCCAAGTGCAGGCGGTATCACTGAAGCTTTCTTT. Translated, it gives CASNPSAGGITEAFF.

The rearrangement uses TRBV6-2 or TRBV6-3 and TRBJ1-4; D gene unclear. Trimming took off 4 bases at V and 5 bases at J, with 11 bases between the two ends. The CDR3 consists of 14 residues. Germline V lookup: CDR1 MNHEY, CDR2 SVGEGT. CDR3 sequence reads: CASSFRRENEKLFF. The CDR3 coding sequence is TGTGCCAGCAGTTTTAGGCGGGAGAATGAAAAACTGTTTTTT.

The CDR3 reads CASSRNRVGNTEAFF. The CDR3, as DNA: TGTGCCAGTAGTAGGAACAGGGTGGGGAACACTGAAGCTTTCTTT. The rearrangement links TRBV19 to TRBJ1-1, with a tentative D call TRBD1 (6 bases). CDR1 LNHDA and CDR2 SQIVND come from the germline V gene (reference sequence). The CDR3 loop spans 15 amino acids. V was trimmed by 4 bases and J by 1 base, leaving 13 bases between them.

The chain employs TRBV4-2 and TRBJ1-3; D not certain. This CDR3 comprises 14 residues. Germline V gene sequence: CDR1 LGHNA, CDR2 YNFKEQ. Trimming took off 3 bases at V and 0 bases at J, with 6 bases between the two ends. The CDR3 DNA follows: TGTGCCAGCAGCCAGGGGAACTCTGGAAACACCATATATTTT. It codes for CASSQGNSGNTIYF.

This clone appeared a single time. The chain combines TRBV15 with TRBJ1-4, with 9 bases matching TRBD1. CDR1 is LNHNV and CDR2 is YYDKDF in the germline V gene (reference sequence). Trimming at V came to 0 bases and at J to 7 bases, leaving 3 bases not matched to a gene. The CDR3 extends over 15 amino acids. CDR3 coding DNA: TGTGCCACCAGCAGAGATTCGGACAGGGGTGAAAAACTGTTTTTT. It translates to CATSRDSDRGEKLFF.

This chain joins TRBV7-3 and TRBJ2-3; 7 bases fit TRBD1. CDR1 is SGHTA, CDR2 FQGTGA, per germline. This CDR3 has 14 amino acids. The V segment lost 4 bases and the J segment 5 bases; nucleotides outside the gene matches: 6. As DNA, the CDR3 is TGTGCCAGCAGCTCAGAGCACAGGGGAGATACGCAGTATTTT. Its protein is CASSSEHRGDTQYF.

The chain links TRBV19 to TRBJ2-1, with D perhaps TRBD2 (6 bases). CDR1 LNHDA and CDR2 SQIVND come from the germline V gene (reference sequence). Between the trimmed V and J ends, which lost 4 bases and 4 bases, there was a span of 17 bases. The length of the CDR3 is 16 residues. CDR3 protein: CASSNWAGRNYNEQFF. The CDR3 bases are TGTGCCAGTAGTAATTGGGCGGGACGGAATTACAATGAGCAGTTCTTC. The complete variable domain, with remaining parts taken from reference TRBV19 and TRBJ2-1, reads DGGITQSPKYLFRKEGQNVTLSCEQNLNHDAMYWYRQDPGQGLRLIYYSQIVNDFQKGDIAEGYSVSREKKESFPLTVTSAQKNPTAFYLCASSNWAGRNYNEQFFGPGTRLTVL.

V and J are TRBV6-2 or TRBV6-3 and TRBJ2-1, with D unclear. Germline CDR1 MNHEY, CDR2 SVGEGT. The V end was cut by 2 bases, the J end by 7 bases, with 0 bases between. This CDR3 is built from 10 residues. CDR3 bases: TGTGCCAGCAGTTACAATGAGCAGTTCTTC. Translated: CASSYNEQFF.

The chain carries TRBV24-1 and TRBJ2-1; 9 bases agree with TRBD2. Germline CDR1 is KGHDR and CDR2 is SFDVKD. This CDR3 is built from 15 residues. J gave up 7 bases and V 4 bases, and 7 bases lay outside the gene matches. The CDR3 reads CATSEVRGGENEQFF. DNA of the CDR3: TGTGCCACCAGTGAAGTGCGCGGGGGGGAGAATGAGCAGTTCTTC.

This chain links TRBV9 with TRBJ2-3; unclear D gene. CDR1 is SGDLS and CDR2 is YYNGEE in the germline V gene. The ends were cut back, 3 bases at V and 2 bases at J, with 4 bases in the middle. The CDR3 has 12 amino acids. The CDR3 is CASSGDTDTQYF. In DNA, the CDR3 is TGTGCCAGCAGCGGGGACACAGATACGCAGTATTTT.

This rearrangement joins TRBV6-2 or TRBV6-3 to TRBJ1-2; D not certain. Germline V lookup: CDR1 MNHEY, CDR2 SVGEGT. Trimming cost V 1 base and J 0 bases, with 12 bases left between them. The CDR3 sequence is 16 residues long. CDR3 bases: TGTGCCAGCAGTTACTTCCAGACTGTTACTAACTATGGCTACACCTTC. Its translation: CASSYFQTVTNYGYTF.

The rearrangement links TRBV2 to TRBJ1-2; 7 bases agree with TRBD1. Unmatched junction bases numbered 6, after V lost 7 bases and J lost 1 base. This CDR3 region has 14 residues. Per germline, CDR1 SNHLY and CDR2 FYNNEI. The CDR3 DNA reads as TGTGCCAGCACCCAGACAGGGAATAACTATGGCTACACCTTC. This encodes CASTQTGNNYGYTF.

CDR3 DNA sequence: TGTGCCAGCAGCGTAGAGGTCAGGGGGGCTGGAAACACCATATATTTT. It is translated as CASSVEVRGAGNTIYF. The chain has TRBV9 and TRBJ1-3; 7 bases match TRBD1. CDR1 SGDLS and CDR2 YYNGEE come from the germline V gene. V was pared by 0 bases and J by 2 bases, with 5 bases of the junction left unmatched. The CDR3 consists of 16 residues. Full variable domain (remainder filled in from reference TRBV9 and TRBJ1-3): DSGVTQTPKHLITATGQRVTLRCSPRSGDLSVYWYQQSLDQGLQFLIQYYNGEERAKGNILERFSAQQFPDLHSELNLSSLELGDSALYFCASSVEVRGAGNTIYFGEGSWLTVV.

This clone was observed a handful of times. The chain carries TRBV19 and TRBJ1-2; D possibly corresponds to TRBD1 (6 bases). The V end was cut by 5 bases, the J end by 4 bases, with 11 bases between. The germline V gene has CDR1 LNHDA and CDR2 SQIVND (reference sequence). The CDR3 consists of 13 residues. Written as DNA, the CDR3 is TGTGCCAGTAGTCCTGACAGGCCCTATGGCTACACCTTC. Translating gives CASSPDRPYGYTF. The full variable domain, with the rest looked up from reference TRBV19 and TRBJ1-2, is DGGITQSPKYLFRKEGQNVTLSCEQNLNHDAMYWYRQDPGQGLRLIYYSQIVNDFQKGDIAEGYSVSREKKESFPLTVTSAQKNPTAFYLCASSPDRPYGYTFGSGTRLTVV.

The rearrangement uses TRBV6-5 and TRBJ2-7; 7 bases match TRBD2. CDR1 is MNHEY, CDR2 SVGAGI, per germline. Trimming at V came to 0 bases and at J to 3 bases, leaving 2 bases not matched to a gene. There are 14 residues in the CDR3. In nucleotides, the CDR3 is TGTGCCAGCAGTTACTCGCGGGAGTACTACGAGCAGTACTTC. Translation: CASSYSREYYEQYF.

The chain carries TRBV6-5 and TRBJ2-7, with D perhaps TRBD2 (6 bases). The germline CDR1 and CDR2 sequences are MNHEY and SVGAGI. V lost 0 bases to trimming and J lost 2 bases, with 11 bases between them. The CDR3 consists of 15 residues. The DNA for the CDR3 is TGTGCCAGCAGTTACTCGAGTGGAGGGCCCTACGAGCAGTACTTC. Encoded protein: CASSYSSGGPYEQYF.

V and J are TRBV13 and TRBJ2-7; 10 nucleotides match TRBD1. V was pared by 5 bases and J by 4 bases, with 5 bases of the junction left unmatched. Germline V gene data show CDR1 as PRHDT and CDR2 as FYEKMQ (reference sequence). The CDR3 is 14 amino acids. The CDR3 coding sequence is TGTGCCAGCAGCCCCGGACAGGGGGAGTACGAGCAGTACTTC. Encoded protein: CASSPGQGEYEQYF.

V gene TRBV5-8 combines with J gene TRBJ1-5; TRBD1 is a possible D gene (5 bases). The CDR3 loop spans 14 amino acids. The ends were cut back, 1 base at V and 7 bases at J, with 12 bases in the middle. Per the germline V gene, CDR1 is SGHTS and CDR2 is YDEGEE. CDR3 region: CASSLLTGGQPQHF. For the CDR3, the DNA is TGTGCCAGCAGCTTGCTTACAGGCGGGCAGCCCCAGCATTTT.

The chain carries TRBV6-6 and TRBJ1-2; 9 bases line up with TRBD1. The CDR3 totals 14 residues. Germline V gives CDR1 MNHNY, CDR2 SVGAGI (reference sequence). Unmatched junction bases numbered 6, after V lost 2 bases and J lost 8 bases. This CDR3 reads CASSYAGQGRGYTF. In nucleotides, the CDR3 is TGTGCCAGCAGTTACGCGGGACAGGGTCGAGGCTACACCTTC.